This TCR beta chain was identified during a study of chemoradiotherapy in HPV16-positive cancers. Trimming removed 4 bases from V and 2 bases from J; junction bases left unmatched: 5. Germline assignment: CDR1 SGHKS and CDR2 YYEKEE (reference sequence). The CDR3 covers 14 residues. Assay used: immunoSEQ multiplex PCR; TCRdb lists only in-frame clones, some missing. The top ten hold roughly 2.4% of the sample, which has 15,000 to 20,000 clones, around nine tenths seen once. This clonotype was sampled from a human donor with HPV-associated anogenital cancer. The genes are TRBV5-5 and TRBJ2-7, with TRBD1 matching over 8 bases. This specimen was blood, taken from a patient who underwent chemoradiotherapy. Written as DNA, the CDR3 is TGTGCCAGCAGCCCGTGGACAGGGACCTACGAGCAGTACTTC. Translation gives CASSPWTGTYEQYF. Filled out from reference TRBV5-5 and TRBJ2-7, the complete variable domain reads DAGVTQSPTHLIKTRGQQVTLRCSPISGHKSVSWYQQVLGQGPQFIFQYYEKEERGRGNFPDRFSARQFPNYSSELNVNALLLGDSALYLCASSPWTGTYEQYFGPGTRLTVT.